This T cell receptor (beta chain) was recorded in a study of cytomegalovirus exposure and HLA in healthy donors (dated by TCRdb to 2017 to 2019). With regard to the full study: In an earlier analysis of approximately 640 of the donors, about 270 Gb of sequence data and 90 million to 120 million unique TCR beta sequences from about 179 million T cells were reported. An early release covering roughly 600 HLA-typed donors comprised approximately 290 gigabases of sequencing data and around 80 million unique TCR sequences. The genetic ancestry cluster associated with self-reported Caucasian donors included roughly 84% of the 398 genotyped donors. The study was designed to test whether signatures of past pathogen exposure could be identified by cataloging public T cell receptors. The T cell repertoires of 666 subjects were profiled by immunosequencing and related to cytomegalovirus serostatus. In addition to the first cohort of 650 to 800 subjects, a separate validation cohort of about 120 different subjects was used. To predict cytomegalovirus infection status, the study brought together high-throughput TCR immunosequencing, statistical association of individual TCRs with disease status, and machine learning. To study patterns of TCR occurrence, a later analysis re-analyzed previously published TCR beta repertoires from around 700 donors and added high-resolution HLA genotyping. In the later analysis, no new phenotypic data were used to find candidate immune exposures; instead, reliance was placed on TCR beta sequences and their occurrence across donors. An earlier analysis of approximately 640 of the donors applied high-throughput TCR beta sequencing to assess whether each TCR beta V gene segment acted as functional or pseudogenic. Donor age, sex, ethnicity and CMV serostatus were collected together with the repertoire data. In a later genetic analysis, genome-wide SNP genotypes for about 55% of the roughly 700 donors were used, and that subset was treated as a discovery cohort. Every discovery cohort repertoire had been produced on one sequencing platform. Class I and class II HLA loci were covered by the typing at four-digit resolution. Typing coverage differed by locus: A, B, C, DRB1 and DQB1 were typed in roughly 620-630 donors, DQA1 in 522, DPA1 in 600 to 610, and DPB1 in approximately 450. About 5 DR-DQ haplotypes were handled as single units for association and clustering, since linkage in the cohort was strong. Across 300 to 400 genotyped donors of the cohort, an average of roughly 200,000 unique TCR beta nucleotide sequences per donor were sequenced, and approximately 19% of those sequences were non-productive. Paper-wide results and their limitations: The classifier was reported to diagnose cytomegalovirus status with high specificity and sensitivity in both the original and validation cohorts. A further reported finding was that TCR beta sequences accurately predicted the HLA-A and HLA-B alleles for most subjects in the first cohort. The sequencing pipeline was judged likely to have produced a cluster of highly shared sequence variants as a technical artifact. Compared with equally common non-associated chains, HLA-associated TCR beta chains in a later analysis were more clonally expanded and had lower generation probabilities. In a later analysis, most CMV-associated TCR beta chains were found to appear HLA-restricted, with HLA associations seemingly driven largely by CMV exposure. A later analysis associated around 16,000 TCR beta sequences with specific HLA alleles at a false discovery rate of 0.05. In a later genetic analysis, fewer N-insertions in productive TCRs were reported among donors in an Asian-associated ancestry cluster than the roughly 640-donor mean. Because HLA typing was missing for some donors at each locus, association tests included only the typed subset. In an earlier analysis of over 550 of the donors, most TCR beta V segments were observed in productive rearrangements about 87% or about 30% of the time, broadly matching IMGT annotations. A later analysis found that TCR association rates varied across HLA loci, with DRB1 alleles showing the most associated TCRs and HLA-C alleles the fewest. In vitro tests confirmed that a few of the cytomegalovirus-associated TCR beta chains recognize cytomegalovirus antigens. The cohort was sequenced for TCR beta chains only, and without alpha or paired-chain data the features that could be detected were limited. Linkage disequilibrium might explain the correlated functional status among segregating V segments, but an unknown experimental factor could not be excluded. While some public TCRs were present in many individuals, most TCR sequences turned up only very rarely across donors. The 87-base-pair reads could not distinguish some IMGT-functional V segments, including TRBV6-2 and TRBV6-3, so those segments were excluded. Sequencing depth was assumed to be roughly uniform across donors in the presence/absence analyses, though that assumption may not hold. The study gave a list of about 170 TCR beta chains associated with cytomegalovirus. A later genetic analysis associated a missense DCLRE1C variant with V-gene and J-gene trimming of TCR beta chains, and an independent cohort replicated the association. When HLA alleles, especially DR and DQ, strongly co-occurred, TCR associations were difficult to assign to individual alleles. Several of the top co-occurrence clusters appeared to be linked to parvovirus B19, influenza, CMV and Epstein-Barr virus, according to a later analysis. Immune exposure information for the cohort was limited to CMV serostatus. Because counts were too low, roughly 18 rarely observed V segments, including chromosome 9 orphons, were left out of the earlier analysis of 587 of the donors. It was suggested by the authors that the approach could potentially be generalized to other disease states and immunological phenotypes.

The method was the immunoSEQ multiplex PCR assay. For the multiplex PCR, a mixture combining 60 forward primers for TCR Vbeta segments and 13 reverse primers for TCR Jbeta segments was used. The CDR3 region of rearranged TCR beta genes was amplified from genomic DNA with a multiplex PCR assay. The amplified TCR beta libraries were sequenced on the Illumina HiSeq System as 87-base-pair reads. In the source study's methods: A later analysis tallied roughly 76 million unique TCR beta chains across the 640 or so repertoires, and some 10 million of those chains were shared by two or more donors. A nearest-neighbor algorithm error-corrected the raw reads and collapsed the reads into unique sequences, merging closely related sequences to remove PCR and sequencing errors. CDR3 sequences were aligned to IMGT reference sequences to assign V, D and J gene segments. For a sequence to be retained, a match of at least six nucleotides was required to both a V gene segment and a J gene segment. A rearrangement counted as productive if the CDR3 had no stop codons and remained in frame with V and J, and every other rearrangement counted as non-productive. Following IMGT convention, CDR3 was defined as the stretch from the second conserved V-encoded cysteine up to the conserved J-encoded phenylalanine. Sequences without an unambiguous match to a single V gene segment were excluded from the earlier analysis of a few hundred of the donors. An earlier analysis of roughly 590 of the donors called V segments functional above 56.7% productive rearrangements and segregating when the between-donor standard deviation exceeded 5%. A statistical classification framework was built to diagnose cytomegalovirus status from the catalog of TCR beta chain sequences. A later analysis assigned V and J genes by comparing TCR nucleotide sequences with IMGT/GENE-DB human TR gene sequences. In a later analysis, CDR3 sequences and most-parsimonious VDJ recombination scenarios were assigned using the TCRdist pipeline. In a later analysis, each TCR beta chain was defined by its CDR3 amino acid sequence together with its V-gene family, and reads without a unique V-gene family were excluded. In a later analysis, approximately 590 highly shared, low-generation-probability nucleotide sequences were removed to address suspected cross-contamination and a sequencing artifact. For each public chain, a later analysis derived a clonal expansion index from normalized ranks of inferred template counts within each repertoire. A later analysis computed generation probabilities with a VDJ recombination model fitted to out-of-frame rearrangements, and checked the results against IGoR. In a later analysis, hypergeometric tests were used to score TCR-TCR, TCR-HLA and TCR-CMV co-occurrence, with a repertoire-size bias correction applied to TCR pairs. To estimate false discovery rates, a later analysis permuted the HLA or CMV assignments 20 times. In a later analysis, co-occurring TCRs were grouped with DBSCAN, and TCRdist sequence similarity was added when clustering was performed within HLA-allele-positive subsets. Co-occurrence clustering excluded repertoires with fewer than 30,000 or more than 120,000 public chains, plus five with anomalous nucleotide sharing. What TCRdb holds here is the immuneACCESS table cut down to in-frame rearrangements. Part of the clones is not present; checked against another copy, under half of the missing clones reflect an unresolved V gene, and the others are unexplained. V, J and clone size were drawn from that table, and D and trimming were deduced from the DNA. Present in this sample are over 130,000 clones, around 90% of which were seen just once. 0.45% to 0.6% of the sample is in the top ten clones.

The cohort was made up of approximately 700 healthy bone marrow donors. All cohort members were sampled while nominally healthy, although unrecorded immune exposures were likely present. The donor was CMV seronegative and belonged to the group of 352 seronegative cohort members. A peripheral blood sample was provided by each donor, and peripheral blood mononuclear cells were used for TCR beta sequencing. The Qiagen DNeasy Blood Extraction Kit was used to extract genomic DNA from the blood cell samples. The count of this clone is one. Its cognate antigen has yet to be identified. Base qualities are not at hand, and no much larger clone is one base apart. Compared with germline, V lacks 2 bases and J lacks 3 bases; bases without a gene match: 5. Looking up the germline V gene yields CDR1 SGHRS and CDR2 YFSETQ. Reading from cysteine to phenylalanine, the CDR3 counts 16 amino acids. Only the CDR3 portion is preserved as DNA: 48 bases, with reading frame beginning at the first base.

This TCR came from a woman aged 40-49 years in good health and CMV-seronegative. Sequenced input: PBMCs. The chain employs TRBV5-1 and TRBJ2-2; 9 bases in the junction line up with TRBD1. The CDR3 loop reads CASSLPGTGYTGELFF. DNA sequence: TGCGCCAGCAGCTTACCCGGGACAGGGTACACCGGGGAGCTGTTTTTT.